A single sample gave rise to the 3 T cell receptor beta chains below, sequenced in a study of chemoradiotherapy in HPV16-positive cancers. Profiling relied on immunoSEQ multiplex PCR, and the TCRdb table lists in-frame clones only, not all of them. The sample has some 14,000 clones, 88% seen once. Source: blood, taken from a patient who underwent chemoradiotherapy. The receptor source for this set is a human donor with HPV-associated anogenital cancer.

V and J are TRBV5-4 and TRBJ1-1; 7 positions agree with TRBD1. In germline, CDR1 is SGHNT, CDR2 YYREEE (reference sequence). V shed 0 bases, J shed 7 bases, and the junction held 0 bases outside the gene matches. The CDR3 spans 12 residues. This chain's CDR3 is CASSLDRGEAFF. CDR3 sequence (DNA): TGTGCCAGCAGCTTGGACAGGGGTGAAGCTTTCTTT.

The chain has TRBV6-6 and TRBJ1-4; no clear D gene. The length of the CDR3 is 12 residues. Trimming took off 5 bases at V and 6 bases at J, with 7 bases between the two ends. The V gene's germline CDR1 is MNHNY and CDR2 SVGAGI (reference sequence). The CDR3 sequence: CASSPRDEKLFF. As DNA, the CDR3 is TGTGCCAGCAGTCCCCGAGATGAAAAACTGTTTTTT.

In DNA, the CDR3 is TGTGCCAGCAGTACAGTAGATACGCAGTATTTT. Translated, it gives CASSTVDTQYF. This chain connects TRBV6-1 to TRBJ2-3; D is unresolved. Between the trimmed V and J ends, which lost 5 bases and 5 bases, there was a span of 5 bases. Germline V CDR1 and CDR2: MNHNS, SASEGT. The CDR3 contains 11 residues.